Below are 32 T cell receptor beta chains sequenced from a single sample in a study of T cell clonality in common variable immunodeficiency. Whole-study results and caveats: Fewer deletions and N-nucleotide insertions were reportedly seen in common variable immunodeficiency TCR beta sequences.

These receptors' targets are unknown. Only in-frame clones appear in the TCRdb table, and some are missing; sequencing was by immunoSEQ multiplex PCR. The sample contains about 20,000 clones, none of them singletons. Sample: peripheral blood mononuclear cells. These receptors were taken from a human donor with common variable immunodeficiency.

A note on this clone: The observed sequence ends 3 residues before the CDR3 terminus, with the missing tail filled in from the germline J gene. The V call is TRBV18, the J call TRBJ2-5; D gene uncertain. This CDR3 is built from 14 residues. V was trimmed by 4 bases and J by 1 base, leaving 10 bases between them. The germline CDR1 and CDR2 sequences are KGHSH and LQKENI. This chain's CDR3 is CASSLLRSQETQYF. The CDR3 DNA, read in part, is TGTGCCAGCTCACTACTACGAAGCCAAGAGACC.

CDR3 DNA, as far as it was read: TGTGCCTGGAATTTAGCGGGAGGGGGGGAGACC. The encoded protein is CAWNLAGGGET. The entire CDR3 reads CAWNLAGGGETQYF. The chain employs TRBV30 and TRBJ2-5; 11 nucleotides align to TRBD2. The read gets to within 3 residues of the CDR3 end, and the germline J gene fills in the rest. Germline CDR1 reads GTSNPN; CDR2 reads SVGIG (reference sequence). The CDR3 runs to 14 residues. After removal of 4 bases from V and 5 bases from J, the junction contained 6 bases not matched to a gene.

To note about this clone: The sequenced fragment ends 3 residues before the CDR3 boundary, so the rest is inferred from the germline J gene. The chain carries TRBV7-9 and TRBJ2-2; D is perhaps TRBD2 (5 bases). The CDR3 is 13 amino acids. Germline CDR1 and CDR2: SEHNR and FQNEAQ (reference sequence). V shed 4 bases and J shed 7 bases, with 10 bases lying between them. CDR3: CASSSTEGGELFF. Incomplete CDR3 DNA: TGTGCCAGCAGCTCGACCGAGGGCGGGGAG.

This clone was recorded a few times. The CDR3 goes on 3 residues after the read ends, and that part is filled in from the germline J gene. Additional DNA sequences in this sample encode the identical CDR3. The chain uses TRBV7-6 and TRBJ2-1; 11 nucleotides align to TRBD1. This CDR3 spans 17 amino acids. V was pared by 1 base and J by 7 bases, with 9 bases of the junction left unmatched. Germline V gene lookup returns CDR1 SGHVS and CDR2 FNYEAQ. CDR3 sequence reads: CASSLGTGGEATNEQFF. The CDR3 bases that were read are TGTGCCAGCAGCTTAGGGACAGGGGGCGAGGCTACTAATGAG.

Remarks on this clone: The read stops 3 residues short of the end of the CDR3; the missing end is completed from the germline J gene. The J gene is TRBJ2-7, the V gene TRBV7-9; 7 nucleotides agree with TRBD2. Germline V CDR1 and CDR2: SEHNR, FQNEAQ (reference sequence). CDR3 length: 13 amino acids. Trimming at V came to 9 bases and at J to 2 bases, leaving 7 bases not matched to a gene. CDR3 sequence reads: CASSRAGTYEQYF. CDR3 bases read: TGTGCCAGTAGCCGAGCGGGAACCTACGAG.

This clone was recorded a few times. The missing CDR3 end, 3 residues past where the read stops, is filled in from the germline J gene. The genes are TRBV19 and TRBJ2-5; D uncertain. CDR1 and CDR2 (germline): LNHDA, SQIVND (reference sequence). Trimming left V 3 bases short and J 1 base short, with 9 bases between. The CDR3 sequence is 14 residues long. The CDR3 bases that were read are TGTGCCAGTAGTATCGGCGGAATCCAAGAGACC. Residues: CASSIGGIQET. The CDR3 as a whole reads CASSIGGIQETQYF.

Concerning this clone: Read sequence stops 3 residues before the CDR3 end, and the germline J gene provides the missing end. This chain connects TRBV7-2 to TRBJ1-2; a possible D gene is TRBD1 (6 bases). Germline CDR1 and CDR2: SGHTA and FQGNSA. This CDR3 has 14 amino acids. V was pared by 1 base and J by 7 bases, with 13 bases between. The covered CDR3 bases are TGTGCCAGCAGCTTAGAGGCACAGGGAGGTGGC. It yields the protein CASSLEAQGGG. The CDR3 as a whole reads CASSLEAQGGGYTF.

This clone was counted between two and nine times. From the germline J gene comes the end of the CDR3, since the read stops 3 residues before it. The chain is built from TRBV30 and TRBJ2-7; 8 positions agree with TRBD2. V trimming: 1 base; J trimming: 6 bases; junction bases outside the gene matches: 2. CDR1 is GTSNPN and CDR2 is SVGIG in the germline V gene (reference sequence). The CDR3 runs to 12 residues. CDR3 protein: CAWSEGTSEQYF. CDR3 bases read: TGTGCCTGGAGTGAAGGGACTAGCGAG.

This clone was detected a few times. The CDR3 extends 3 residues past the end of the read, so its final part is completed from the germline J gene. The rearrangement links TRBV13 to TRBJ2-7, with TRBD2 identical over 7 bases. This CDR3 has 17 residues. The V gene's germline CDR1 is PRHDT and CDR2 FYEKMQ (reference sequence). Trimming at V came to 1 base and at J to 2 bases, leaving 11 bases not matched to a gene. The covered CDR3 bases are TGTGCCAGCAGCTTAGCCAAGCGGGAAGACCCCACCTACGAG. Translated, it gives CASSLAKREDPTYE. The whole CDR3 is CASSLAKREDPTYEQYF.

This clone appeared a few times. The CDR3 end falls 3 residues outside the read, so it is completed with the germline J gene. The chain employs TRBV18 and TRBJ1-6; D may be TRBD1 (5 bases). Trimming removed 0 bases at V and 9 bases at J, with 15 bases between. CDR1 and CDR2 (germline): KGHSH, LQKENI. The CDR3 contains 16 residues. This chain's CDR3 is CASSPPPSGLGSPLHF. CDR3 bases read: TGTGCCAGCTCACCACCGCCCTCAGGGTTGGGTTCACCC.

This clone was recorded a few times. The read terminates 3 residues ahead of where the CDR3 ends, so the germline J gene completes it. The chain combines TRBV7-2 with TRBJ1-2; D not certain. Germline V lookup: CDR1 SGHTA, CDR2 FQGNSA. The CDR3 length is 14 residues. The sequenced CDR3 bases are TGTGCCAGCAGCTTAACCCCCCGAGGGCACGGC. Translated, it gives CASSLTPRGHG. The entire CDR3 is CASSLTPRGHGYTF.

Comments on this clone: The CDR3 extends 3 residues past the end of the read, so its final part is completed from the germline J gene. The chain employs TRBV7-2 and TRBJ2-5, with 9 bases lining up with TRBD2. This CDR3 region has 15 residues. With V trimmed by 3 bases and J by 2 bases, 4 bases remained unmatched. CDR1 SGHTA and CDR2 FQGNSA come from the germline V gene. Partial CDR3 DNA: TGTGCCAGCAGCTTCCAAGCGGGGGGACAAGAGACC. This gives the protein CASSFQAGGQET. The complete CDR3 reads CASSFQAGGQETQYF. The entire variable domain, with the rest obtained from reference TRBV7-2 and TRBJ2-5, is as follows: GAGVSQSPSNKVTEKGKDVELRCDPISGHTALYWYRQSLGQGLEFLIYFQGNSAPDKSGLPSDRFSAERTGGSVSTLTIQRTQQEDSAVYLCASSFQAGGQETQYFGPGTRLLVL.

A word on this clone: The CDR3 end falls 3 residues outside the read, so it is completed with the germline J gene. This rearrangement joins TRBV7-2 to TRBJ2-7; 7 nucleotides line up with TRBD2. CDR1 SGHTA and CDR2 FQGNSA come from the germline V gene. V lost 5 bases and J lost 0; bases outside the gene matches: 4. The CDR3 extends over 14 amino acids. This CDR3 reads CASSLSGVSYEQYF. The DNA read from the CDR3 is TGTGCCAGCAGCCTCAGCGGGGTCTCCTACGAG.

This clone turned up a few times. The CDR3 is cut off 3 residues early in the read; its end comes from the germline J gene. The V call is TRBV19, the J call TRBJ2-7, with TRBD2 identical over 11 bases. The junction had 4 bases not matched to a gene; V was cut back by 4 bases and J by 5 bases. Germline V lookup: CDR1 LNHDA, CDR2 SQIVND (reference sequence). This CDR3 is 14 amino acids long. The CDR3 is CASSTLAGGDEQYF. The CDR3 DNA, read in part, is TGTGCCAGTAGTACCCTAGCGGGAGGCGACGAG. The full variable domain, its missing parts supplied by reference TRBV19 and TRBJ2-7, is DGGITQSPKYLFRKEGQNVTLSCEQNLNHDAMYWYRQDPGQGLRLIYYSQIVNDFQKGDIAEGYSVSREKKESFPLTVTSAQKNPTAFYLCASSTLAGGDEQYFGPGTRLTVT.

Regarding this clone: With the read ending 3 residues before the CDR3 end, the germline J gene is used to fill in that end. The chain joins TRBV19 to TRBJ2-7; tentative D call: TRBD1 (6 bases). This CDR3 is 15 amino acids long. V lost 5 bases, J lost 0 bases, and 14 bases lay in between. CDR1 and CDR2 (germline): LNHDA, SQIVND (reference sequence). This chain's CDR3 is CASSLTGLSSYEQYF. CDR3 DNA (partial): TGTGCCAGTAGTTTGACAGGTCTTAGCTCCTACGAG.

The table lists this clone with a few counts. The read falls 3 residues short of the CDR3 end, and the missing part is taken from the germline J gene. This chain joins TRBV18 and TRBJ2-3, with D possibly matching TRBD2 (6 bases). The CDR3 runs to 14 residues. V was trimmed by 3 bases and J by 7 bases, leaving 14 bases between them. Looked up from germline, CDR1 is KGHSH and CDR2 is LQKENI. The DNA read from the CDR3 is TGTGCCAGCTCACCGGAGGGGCCCGGATATACG. This translates into CASSPEGPGYT. The full-length CDR3 reads as CASSPEGPGYTQYF.

This clone was picked up a small number of times. The read finishes 3 residues shy of the CDR3 end, and the germline J gene is used to complete it. This chain uses TRBV7-9 with TRBJ2-5, with D possibly being TRBD2 (6 bases). Germline V gene sequence: CDR1 SEHNR, CDR2 FQNEAQ (reference sequence). The germline V and J ends were trimmed by 1 base and 1 base, with 10 bases remaining between them. This CDR3 is 15 amino acids long. The CDR3 here is CASSLDNSGQETQYF. Incomplete CDR3 DNA: TGTGCCAGCAGCTTAGATAATAGCGGCCAAGAGACC.

As concerns this clone: The read halts 3 residues ahead of the CDR3 end, with the missing end drawn from the germline J gene. V and J are TRBV19 and TRBJ1-2; the match to TRBD1 covers 9 bases. Trimming took 5 bases from V and 7 from J; bases not matched to a gene: 14. This CDR3 contains 16 residues. CDR1 is LNHDA and CDR2 is SQIVND in the germline V gene (reference sequence). The DNA read from the CDR3 is TGTGCCAGTAGTCCCGGGACGGGACAGGGATCCGGTGGC. It translates to CASSPGTGQGSGG. The entire CDR3 sequence reads CASSPGTGQGSGGYTF. Full variable domain (outside the CDR3, taken from reference TRBV19 and TRBJ1-2): DGGITQSPKYLFRKEGQNVTLSCEQNLNHDAMYWYRQDPGQGLRLIYYSQIVNDFQKGDIAEGYSVSREKKESFPLTVTSAQKNPTAFYLCASSPGTGQGSGGYTFGSGTRLTVV.

This clone was seen a handful of times. With the read ending 3 residues before the CDR3 end, the germline J gene is used to fill in that end. The V gene is TRBV18, the J gene TRBJ1-1; a weak D match, TRBD1 (5 bases). Germline V lookup: CDR1 KGHSH, CDR2 LQKENI. V lost 2 bases and J 1 base, leaving 8 bases between the germline ends. The CDR3 is 14 amino acids. The CDR3 bases that were read are TGTGCCAGCTCACCAGGGGCAGGGAACACTGAA. This encodes CASSPGAGNTE. The whole CDR3 region reads CASSPGAGNTEAFF.

This clone was seen more than once but under ten times. The read stops 3 residues short of the end of the CDR3; the missing end is completed from the germline J gene. The chain carries TRBV19 and TRBJ2-7; no definite D call. Germline CDR1 and CDR2: LNHDA and SQIVND (reference sequence). This CDR3 has 13 residues. Trimming left V 5 bases short and J 6 bases short, with 14 bases between. The covered CDR3 bases are TGTGCCAGTAGTGACACCCCAGGCAGCGAG. Protein sequence: CASSDTPGSE. The whole CDR3 sequence is CASSDTPGSEQYF.

This clone was detected only a few times. Read data end 3 residues before the CDR3 end; the end is taken from the germline J gene. The chain uses TRBV18 and TRBJ1-1; the match to TRBD1 covers 10 bases. The ends lost 3 bases at V and 5 bases at J; junction bases unmatched: 6. Germline CDR1 and CDR2: KGHSH and LQKENI. The CDR3 runs to 15 residues. The covered CDR3 bases are TGTGCCAGCTCACCCTCCGGGACAGGGGTGACTGAA. Translated: CASSPSGTGVTE. The full CDR3 protein is CASSPSGTGVTEAFF.

This clone was seen a handful of times. The read falls 3 residues short of the CDR3 end, and the missing part is taken from the germline J gene. The chain links TRBV6-2 or TRBV6-3 to TRBJ2-1; TRBD2 matches 11 bases. This CDR3 is built from 16 residues. In germline, CDR1 is MNHEY, CDR2 SVGEGT. V trimming: 8 bases; J trimming: 2 bases; junction bases outside the gene matches: 8. The chain's CDR3 is CASGRTSGLTYNEQFF. CDR3 DNA, as far as it was read: TGTGCCAGCGGTCGGACTAGCGGGCTTACCTACAATGAG.

Details on this clone: The read stops 3 residues short of the end of the CDR3; the missing end is completed from the germline J gene. The chain employs TRBV19 and TRBJ1-6, with D possibly TRBD1 on 5 matching bases. Per germline, CDR1 LNHDA and CDR2 SQIVND (reference sequence). The germline V and J ends were trimmed by 2 bases and 0 bases, with 14 bases remaining between them. The CDR3 length is 18 residues. The CDR3 loop is CASSIRFAGLSYNSPLHF. The CDR3 bases that were read are TGTGCCAGTAGTATAAGGTTTGCGGGGCTCTCCTATAATTCACCC.

Comment on this clone: The read finishes 3 residues shy of the CDR3 end, and the germline J gene is used to complete it. This chain uses TRBV18 with TRBJ2-3; possible D gene TRBD2, 5 bases. CDR1 and CDR2 (germline): KGHSH, LQKENI. Trimming stripped 3 bases from V and 4 bases from J, with 14 bases between. This CDR3 contains 15 residues. The CDR3 loop is CASSPSRGNADTQYF. CDR3 bases read: TGTGCCAGCTCACCCTCCCGGGGAAACGCAGATACG.

This clone was counted a few times. Read data end 3 residues before the CDR3 end; the end is taken from the germline J gene. This chain uses TRBV6-2 or TRBV6-3 with TRBJ2-1; the match to TRBD1 covers 7 bases. Germline V lookup: CDR1 MNHEY, CDR2 SVGEGT. Trimming at V came to 0 bases and at J to 8 bases, leaving 10 bases not matched to a gene. CDR3 length: 16 residues. The covered CDR3 bases are TGTGCCAGCAGTTACTCGTTACAGGGGTCAGCCTATGAG. Translating gives CASSYSLQGSAYE. The full CDR3 reads CASSYSLQGSAYEQFF.

On this clone: The CDR3 goes on 3 residues after the read ends, and that part is filled in from the germline J gene. The chain is built from TRBV7-2 and TRBJ1-5; D is unclear. V was pared by 5 bases and J by 1 base, with 6 bases between. This CDR3 is 13 amino acids long. Germline CDR1 and CDR2: SGHTA and FQGNSA. CDR3 in amino acids: CASSTASNQPQHF. The CDR3 bases that were read are TGTGCCAGCAGCACAGCAAGCAATCAGCCC. The whole variable domain, filled in from reference TRBV7-2 and TRBJ1-5, reads GAGVSQSPSNKVTEKGKDVELRCDPISGHTALYWYRQSLGQGLEFLIYFQGNSAPDKSGLPSDRFSAERTGGSVSTLTIQRTQQEDSAVYLCASSTASNQPQHFGDGTRLSIL.

On this clone: Read data end 3 residues before the CDR3 end; the end is taken from the germline J gene. This chain connects TRBV19 to TRBJ1-5; 7 bases agree with TRBD1. Per the germline V gene, CDR1 is LNHDA and CDR2 is SQIVND (reference sequence). The V segment lost 10 bases and the J segment 6 bases; nucleotides outside the gene matches: 6. The CDR3 extends over 12 amino acids. The sequenced CDR3 bases are TGTGCCACCCGGACAGGCGCTCAGCCC. Translated, it gives CATRTGAQP. The whole CDR3 region reads CATRTGAQPQHF.

Partial CDR3 DNA: TGCGCCAGCACCGTGACAGGGCGGGAGACC. Amino acid sequence: CASTVTGRET. In full, the CDR3 is CASTVTGRETQYF. V is TRBV5-1 and J is TRBJ2-5; 7 nucleotides agree with TRBD1. The read ends 3 residues early relative to the CDR3; the germline J gene fills the gap. Germline CDR1 is SGHRS and CDR2 is YFSETQ. V trimming: 6 bases; J trimming: 5 bases; junction bases outside the gene matches: 7. The length of the CDR3 is 13 residues.

A word on this clone: The read halts 3 residues ahead of the CDR3 end, with the missing end drawn from the germline J gene. The chain carries TRBV6-2 or TRBV6-3 and TRBJ2-2, with TRBD2 matching 8 bases. V lost 6 bases and J lost 2; bases outside the gene matches: 2. From germline, CDR1 is MNHEY and CDR2 SVGEGT. The CDR3 contains 14 residues. The CDR3 DNA, read in part, is TGTGCCAGCAGACTAGCGGCAAACACCGGGGAG. This encodes CASRLAANTGE. The entire CDR3 protein reads CASRLAANTGELFF.

With regard to this clone: The read finishes 3 residues shy of the CDR3 end, and the germline J gene is used to complete it. The V gene is TRBV19, the J gene TRBJ2-5, with TRBD2 matching over 11 bases. The CDR3 sequence is 15 residues long. CDR1 is LNHDA and CDR2 is SQIVND in the germline V gene (reference sequence). The ends lost 5 bases at V and 1 base at J; junction bases unmatched: 3. CDR3 protein: CASSPSGGFQETQYF. Incomplete CDR3 DNA: TGTGCCAGTAGTCCTAGCGGGGGGTTCCAAGAGACC.

Of note for this clone: The read ends 3 residues shy of where the CDR3 ends; the end is completed using the germline J gene. This chain links TRBV7-2 with TRBJ2-1; the D gene is possibly TRBD2 (5 bases). Germline V gene data show CDR1 as SGHTA and CDR2 as FQGNSA. The CDR3 is 14 amino acids. V lost 7 bases, J lost 2 bases, and 12 bases lay in between. The CDR3 is CASTPGVTYNEQFF. CDR3 bases read: TGTGCCAGCACCCCCGGGGTCACCTACAATGAG.

By share of the sample, this clone is medium-sized. The CDR3 end lies 3 residues beyond the end of the read and is filled in from the germline J gene. The chain couples TRBV30 to TRBJ2-2; 10 nucleotides line up with TRBD2. Germline CDR1 reads GTSNPN; CDR2 reads SVGIG (reference sequence). V shed 3 bases, J shed 3 bases, and the junction held 4 bases outside the gene matches. The CDR3 runs to 15 residues. The CDR3 reads CAWRRLAGDTGELFF. The sequenced CDR3 bases are TGTGCCTGGAGACGCCTAGCGGGGGACACCGGGGAG.